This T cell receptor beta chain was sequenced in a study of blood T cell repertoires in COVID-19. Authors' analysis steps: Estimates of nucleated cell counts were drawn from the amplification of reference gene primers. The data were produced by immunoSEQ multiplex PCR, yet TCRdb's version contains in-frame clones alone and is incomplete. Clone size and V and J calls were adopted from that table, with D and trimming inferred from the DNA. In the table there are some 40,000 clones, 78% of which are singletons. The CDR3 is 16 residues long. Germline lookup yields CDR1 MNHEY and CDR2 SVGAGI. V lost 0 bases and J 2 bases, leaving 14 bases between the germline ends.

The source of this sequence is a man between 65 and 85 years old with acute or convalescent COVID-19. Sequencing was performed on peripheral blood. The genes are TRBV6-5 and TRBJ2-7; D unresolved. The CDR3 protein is CASSYSVQAFPYEQYF. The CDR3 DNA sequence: TGTGCCAGCAGTTACTCGGTCCAGGCCTTCCCCTACGAGCAGTACTTC.